Listed here are 25 T cell receptor beta chains from one sample, sequenced in a study of T cells expressing NK-cell markers. From the 5' RACE reads, TCRdb lists one entry per CDR3 protein and no DNA. This sample's table has about 260,000 distinct CDR3 sequences. The sequenced material came from blood T cells: a sorted CD56 or NKG2C T cell subset, CD4+ or CD8+ T cells, or bulk PBMC T cells (not recorded which). The source is a woman aged 18 to 69 in good health.

The rearrangement links TRBV29-1 to TRBJ2-5; the TRBD1 assignment by TCRdb is unverifiable without DNA. Germline CDR1 and CDR2: SQVTM and ANQGSEA. This CDR3 region has 16 residues. The CDR3 protein is CSVVGWGRGPFGTQYF. The full variable domain, rest sourced from reference TRBV29-1 and TRBJ2-5, is SAVISQKPSRDICQRGTSLTIQCQVDSQVTMMFWYRQQPGQSLTLIATANQGSEATYESGFVIDKFPISRPNLTFSTLTVSNMSPEDSSIYLCSVVGWGRGPFGTQYFGPGTRLLVL.

This chain uses TRBV6-6 with TRBJ1-5. CDR1 and CDR2 (germline): MNHNY, SVGAGI (reference sequence). This CDR3 comprises 12 residues. CDR3 protein: CASGGSNQPQHF.

This chain joins TRBV5-8 and TRBJ2-1; TCRdb calls TRBD1, which cannot be checked without DNA. Per the germline V gene, CDR1 is SGHTS and CDR2 is YDEGEE. This CDR3 has 15 residues. The CDR3 sequence: CASRRGQGAPNEQFF. The whole variable domain, filled in from reference TRBV5-8 and TRBJ2-1, reads EAGVTQSPTHLIKTRGQQATLRCSPISGHTSVYWYQQALGLGLQFLLWYDEGEERNRGNFPPRFSGRQFPNYSSELNVNALELEDSALYLCASRRGQGAPNEQFFGPGTRLTVL.

This chain connects TRBV6-5 to TRBJ2-3; as DNA is missing, the TRBD2 call by TCRdb cannot be tested. Germline V gives CDR1 MNHEY, CDR2 SVGAGI. CDR3 size: 17 residues. The CDR3 spells CASTYSRASGSTDTQYF.

This chain connects TRBV9 to TRBJ2-5; TCRdb indicates TRBD1, and absent DNA this call remains unverified. This CDR3 contains 14 residues. CDR1 is SGDLS and CDR2 is YYNGEE in the germline V gene. CDR3 region: CASSVAGQKETQYF.

The chain couples TRBV29-1 to TRBJ2-4; the D call of TRBD2 rests on TCRdb alone, since no DNA is present to check it. This CDR3 spans 14 amino acids. CDR1 is SQVTM and CDR2 is ANQGSEA in the germline V gene. The chain's CDR3 is CSVGTAVAKNIQYF.

The chain carries TRBV7-9 and TRBJ1-1; TCRdb's D gene call, TRBD1, goes unchecked for lack of DNA. Germline V lookup: CDR1 SEHNR, CDR2 FQNEAQ (reference sequence). CDR3 length equals 14 residues. CDR3 amino acids: CASSVGTGVTEAFF. Full variable domain (missing parts from reference TRBV7-9 and TRBJ1-1): DTGVSQNPRHKITKRGQNVTFRCDPISEHNRLYWYRQTLGQGPEFLTYFQNEAQLEKSRLLSDRFSAERPKGSFSTLEIQRTEQGDSAMYLCASSVGTGVTEAFFGQGTRLTVV.

V is TRBV29-1 and J is TRBJ2-1; TCRdb selects TRBD2, and the lack of DNA leaves this call unchecked. Germline lookup yields CDR1 SQVTM and CDR2 ANQGSEA. The CDR3 is made up of 16 amino acids. CDR3 in amino acids: CSVEDRLAGGQDEQFF.

The chain employs TRBV18 and TRBJ2-1; the D call from TCRdb, TRBD2, cannot be confirmed without DNA. The CDR3 has 18 amino acids. Germline V lookup: CDR1 KGHSH, CDR2 LQKENI. The chain's CDR3 is CASSPTTGHSYTYNEQFF. The variable domain in full, with the rest retrieved from reference TRBV18 and TRBJ2-1, is NAGVMQNPRHLVRRRGQEARLRCSPMKGHSHVYWYRQLPEEGLKFMVYLQKENIIDESGMPKERFSAEFPKEGPSILRIQQVVRGDSAAYFCASSPTTGHSYTYNEQFFGPGTRLTVL.

The genes are TRBV20-1 and TRBJ1-1; checking the TCRdb D call of TRBD1 is not possible without DNA. The length of the CDR3 is 13 residues. CDR1 and CDR2 from the germline V gene are DFQATT and SNEGSKA (reference sequence). This CDR3 is CSASGQLNTEAFF.

The chain combines TRBV19 with TRBJ2-2; the D call of TRBD1 rests on TCRdb alone, since no DNA is present to check it. The germline gives CDR1 LNHDA, CDR2 SQIVND (reference sequence). This CDR3 has 14 amino acids. CDR3 in amino acids: CASSQGWGTGELFF.

CDR3 protein: CASSHREGSDTQYF. The genes are TRBV12-3 or TRBV12-4 and TRBJ2-3; no DNA is available, so the TRBD2 call from TCRdb remains unchecked. The CDR3 runs to 14 residues.

This chain joins TRBV3-1 and TRBJ2-2; with no DNA, the TCRdb D assignment of TRBD2 cannot be verified. The CDR3 contains 18 residues. Per the germline V gene, CDR1 is LGHDT and CDR2 is YNNKEL (reference sequence). CDR3 sequence reads: CASSQAVGLAGAPGELFF.

The chain recombines TRBV12-3 or TRBV12-4 with TRBJ1-3; TCRdb calls TRBD1, which cannot be checked without DNA. The CDR3 is 12 residues long. This CDR3 is CASSSTVNTIYF.

The chain's CDR3 is CASSARRAIEGKNIQYF. The rearrangement uses TRBV27 and TRBJ2-4; TCRdb's D call of TRBD2 is untestable without DNA. Germline-derived CDR1 and CDR2 are MNHEY and SMNVEV (reference sequence). The CDR3 totals 17 residues.

This chain joins TRBV12-3 or TRBV12-4 and TRBJ2-1; the TCRdb D gene call, TRBD2, has no DNA to confirm it. The CDR3 consists of 14 residues. The CDR3 loop is CASNERGGNNEQFF.

The gene calls are TRBV29-1 and TRBJ2-5. CDR1 SQVTM and CDR2 ANQGSEA come from the germline V gene. The CDR3 covers 12 residues. The CDR3 protein is CSVEPFQETQYF.

V usage is TRBV7-2 and J usage is TRBJ2-7; with no DNA, the TCRdb D assignment of TRBD2 cannot be verified. Germline CDR1 is SGHTA and CDR2 is FQGNSA. The CDR3 covers 14 residues. The CDR3 reads CASNLLAQSYEQYF.

The chain combines TRBV5-1 with TRBJ1-2; the D call of TRBD1 rests on TCRdb alone, since no DNA is present to check it. The germline V gene encodes CDR1 SGHRS and CDR2 YFSETQ. The CDR3 is 15 amino acids. CDR3 loop: CASSPYTGTEYGYTF.

The chain is built from TRBV29-1 and TRBJ1-2; TCRdb's D call of TRBD1 is untestable without DNA. Per the germline V gene, CDR1 is SQVTM and CDR2 is ANQGSEA. The CDR3 is 13 amino acids. CDR3 region: CSGRDRANYGYTF.

J is TRBJ2-7 and V is TRBV12-3 or TRBV12-4; TCRdb's D call of TRBD2 is untestable without DNA. The CDR3 length is 15 residues. CDR3 loop: CASSLHTSGSYEQYF.

This sequence joins TRBV7-9 and TRBJ2-5; TCRdb's assignment of TRBD1 cannot be checked, as there is no DNA. CDR3 length equals 15 residues. Germline-derived CDR1 and CDR2 are SEHNR and FQNEAQ (reference sequence). This chain's CDR3 is CASSSTRDNRETQYF.

The rearrangement links TRBV20-1 to TRBJ2-1; the D call from TCRdb, TRBD2, cannot be confirmed without DNA. The germline V gene encodes CDR1 DFQATT and CDR2 SNEGSKA (reference sequence). The CDR3 consists of 20 residues. This CDR3 reads CSARAYRTTKAQTAYNEQFF.

The V and J genes are TRBV4-3 and TRBJ2-7. The CDR3 sequence is 16 residues long. CDR1 is LGHNA, CDR2 YSLEER, per germline. CDR3 sequence: CASSPSLGGWAYEQYF.

This sequence joins TRBV10-2 and TRBJ1-2. CDR1 is WSHSY and CDR2 is SAAADI in the germline V gene. The CDR3 totals 12 residues. The CDR3 is CASTRNNYGYTF.